This TCR beta chain was identified during a study of OX40 agonist ivuxolimab in advanced cancers. The method was immunoSEQ multiplex PCR; TCRdb's version includes in-frame clones alone and lacks a portion of them. The sample records tens of thousands of clones, around 84% being singletons. V was pared by 8 bases and J by 8 bases, with 21 bases between. The CDR3 contains 13 residues. CDR1 and CDR2 from the germline V gene are SQVTM and ANQGSEA. The rearrangement links TRBV29-1 to TRBJ1-2, with D possibly matching TRBD1 (5 bases). The source is an adult with an advanced solid tumor such as melanoma, head and neck, liver or kidney cancer. The material sequenced was CD4+ or CD8+ T cells sorted from blood, taken in a trial of the OX40 agonist ivuxolimab. CDR3 in amino acids: CSTLGPGLVGYTF. CDR3 nucleotide sequence: TGCAGCACCCTGGGGCCGGGCCTAGTCGGCTACACCTTC.